Here is one T cell receptor beta chain with its context. The antigen remains undetermined. Germline and genes here are mouse. The CDR3 end lies 1 residue beyond the end of the read and is filled in from the germline J gene. This record comes from a study of tissue T cells after allogeneic stem cell transplantation. Sequencing of TCRbeta CDR3 at survey depth gave sequences and template counts. Produced via immunoSEQ multiplex PCR; TCRdb's table is partial and in-frame only. The table lists more than 5,500 clones, around two fifths of them singletons. The germline V gene encodes CDR1 FNHDT and CDR2 SITEND (reference sequence). The ends lost 2 bases at V and 4 bases at J; junction bases unmatched: 7. This CDR3 is 17 amino acids long. Time point specified: mouse harvest day 7 after allogeneic transplant. Tail vein injection delivered 10^7 T-cell-depleted bone marrow cells and 10^6 splenic CD5+ T cells. Broader study findings: Sampling depth was limited, and the cohort was small and clinically varied. Anatomically similar tissues had similar TCR repertoires within each patient.

The chain uses TRBV19 and TRBJ2-2, with 11 bases aligning to TRBD2. Sequenced sample: skin. The clonotype was recovered from a female BALB/c mouse given C57BL/6 T cells with graft-versus-host disease after an allogeneic hematopoietic cell transplant. CDR3 protein: CASSINWGGGGTGQLYF. The part of the CDR3 DNA that was read is TGTGCCAGCAGTATCAACTGGGGGGGCGGAGGCACCGGGCAGCTCTAC.